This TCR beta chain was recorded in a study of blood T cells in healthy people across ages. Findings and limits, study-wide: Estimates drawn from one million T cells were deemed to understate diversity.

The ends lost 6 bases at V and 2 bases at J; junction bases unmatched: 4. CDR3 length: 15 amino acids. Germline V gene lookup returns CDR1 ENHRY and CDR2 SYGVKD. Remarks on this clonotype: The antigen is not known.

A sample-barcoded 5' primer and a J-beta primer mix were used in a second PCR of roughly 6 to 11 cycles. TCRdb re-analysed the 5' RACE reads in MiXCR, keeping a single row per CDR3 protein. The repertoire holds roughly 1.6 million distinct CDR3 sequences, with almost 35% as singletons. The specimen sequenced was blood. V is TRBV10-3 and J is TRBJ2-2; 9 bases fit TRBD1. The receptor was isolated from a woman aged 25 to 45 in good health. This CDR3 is CAIREGQGNTGELFF. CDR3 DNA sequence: TGTGCCATCAGAGAGGGACAGGGAAACACCGGGGAGCTGTTTTTT.